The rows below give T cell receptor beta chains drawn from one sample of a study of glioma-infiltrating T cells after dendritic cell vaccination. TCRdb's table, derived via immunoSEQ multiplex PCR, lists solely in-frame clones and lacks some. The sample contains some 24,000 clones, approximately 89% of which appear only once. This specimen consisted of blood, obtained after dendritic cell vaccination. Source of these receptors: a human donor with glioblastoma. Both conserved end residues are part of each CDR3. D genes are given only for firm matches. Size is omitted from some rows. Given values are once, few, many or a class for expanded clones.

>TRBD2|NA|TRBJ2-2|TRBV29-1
TGCAGCGTTTCTCCCCGACTAGCGGGGGGGTCCGGGGAGCTGTTTTTT
CSVSPRLAGGSGELFF
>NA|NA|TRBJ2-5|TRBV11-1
TGTGCCAGCAGCTCGACCCGGACTGACGGAGAGACCCAGTACTTC
CASSSTRTDGETQYF
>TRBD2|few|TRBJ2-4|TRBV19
TGTGCCACCTCGGGACTAGCGGGGGGAATAGCCAAAAACATTCAGTACTTC
CATSGLAGGIAKNIQYF
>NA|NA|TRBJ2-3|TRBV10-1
TGCGCCAGCAGTGACCGGTCAGGATGGCCAGATACGCAGTATTTT
CASSDRSGWPDTQYF
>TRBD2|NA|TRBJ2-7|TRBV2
TGTGCCAGCAATACTCCCCAGGGACTAGCTCCCTACGAGCAGTACTTC
CASNTPQGLAPYEQYF
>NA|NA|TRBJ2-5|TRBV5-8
TGTGCCAGCAGCTTGGCAGGGGTTGTAGGTGAGACCCAGTACTTC
CASSLAGVVGETQYF
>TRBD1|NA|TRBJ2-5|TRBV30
TGTGCCTGGACCCGGGCCGGGACAGTGTACCAAGAGACCCAGTACTTC
CAWTRAGTVYQETQYF
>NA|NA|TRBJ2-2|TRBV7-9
TGTGCCAGCAGCCGAGGTTACCTTCTGAACACCGGGGAGCTGTTTTTT
CASSRGYLLNTGELFF
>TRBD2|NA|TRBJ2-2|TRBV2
TGTGCCAGCAGCCAACTAGCGGGGGCTTACACCGGGGAGCTGTTTTTT
CASSQLAGAYTGELFF
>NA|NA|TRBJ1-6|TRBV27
TGTGCCACCAGGGGCTTTTCCTATAATTCACCCCTCCACTTT
CATRGFSYNSPLHF
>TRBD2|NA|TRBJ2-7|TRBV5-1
TGCGCCAGCAGCTTGGAACTAGCGGGGACAAGAAACGAGCAGTACTTC
CASSLELAGTRNEQYF
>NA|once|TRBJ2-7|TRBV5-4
TGTGCCAGCAGCTTGACAGGGTCCTACGAGCAGTACTTC
CASSLTGSYEQYF
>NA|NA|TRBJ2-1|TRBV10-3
TGTGCCATCAGTGGAGGACAAGGGCAGTTCTTC
CAISGGQGQFF
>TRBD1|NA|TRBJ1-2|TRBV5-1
TGCGCCAGCAGCACACAGGGGAGTTTGGATGGCTACACCTTC
CASSTQGSLDGYTF
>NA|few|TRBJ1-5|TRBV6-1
TGTGCCAGCAGTCCCGGGACACCGGGGAGTCAGCCCCAGCATTTT
CASSPGTPGSQPQHF
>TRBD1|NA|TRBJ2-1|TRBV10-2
TGCGCCAGCAAGAAAGGACAGGGCGGGTATGAGCAGTTCTTC
CASKKGQGGYEQFF
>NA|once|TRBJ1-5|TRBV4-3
TGCGCCAGCAGCCAAGGCCCCCAGGGGCATCAGCCCCAGCATTTT
CASSQGPQGHQPQHF
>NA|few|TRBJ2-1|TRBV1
TGCACCAGCAGCCACCTACATGCGGCGGGGTTCTCCTACAATGAGCAGTTCTTC
CTSSHLHAAGFSYNEQFF
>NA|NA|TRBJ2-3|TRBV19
TGTGCCAGTAGTGTACAGGGAACAGATACGCAGTATTTT
CASSVQGTDTQYF
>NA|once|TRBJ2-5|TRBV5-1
TGCGCCAGCAGCTTTCTAGAGCAAGAGACCCAGTACTTC
CASSFLEQETQYF
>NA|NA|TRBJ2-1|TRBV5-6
TGTGCCAGCAGCCGGAGGGGCGGGGCAATCTACAATGAGCAGTTCTTC
CASSRRGGAIYNEQFF
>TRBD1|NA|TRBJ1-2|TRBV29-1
TGCAGCGTATGGACAGGGGGTACCTATGGCTACACCTTC
CSVWTGGTYGYTF
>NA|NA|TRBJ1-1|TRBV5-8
TGTGCCAGCAGCCGAACTTTAGGACAGTTTATGGCTTTCTTT
CASSRTLGQFMAFF
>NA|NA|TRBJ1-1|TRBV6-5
TGTGCCAGCAGTCTCCAGGGGCACACTGAAGCTTTCTTT
CASSLQGHTEAFF
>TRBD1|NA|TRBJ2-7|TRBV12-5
TGTGCTAGTGGTTTGCTCTCCGGGACAGTCTCCTACGAGCAGTACTTC
CASGLLSGTVSYEQYF
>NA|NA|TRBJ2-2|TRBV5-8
TGTGCCAGCAGCCCCGGGACACTTAACACCGGGGAGCTGTTTTTT
CASSPGTLNTGELFF
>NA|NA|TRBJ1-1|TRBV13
TGTGCCAGCAGCTTTGGAGGCAGGTCGAACACTGAAGCTTTCTTT
CASSFGGRSNTEAFF
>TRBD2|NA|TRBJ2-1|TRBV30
TGTGCCTGGAGTGTTGGACTAGCGGGGGAGAATGAGCAGTTCTTC
CAWSVGLAGENEQFF
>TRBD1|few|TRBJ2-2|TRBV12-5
TGTGCTAGTGGTTTGGACAGGGGACAGCCGAACACCGGGGAGCTGTTTTTT
CASGLDRGQPNTGELFF
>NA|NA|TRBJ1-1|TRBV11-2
TGTGCCAGCAGCTTGGGGGCGCGCGCTGAAGCTTTCTTT
CASSLGARAEAFF
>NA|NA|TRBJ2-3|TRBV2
TGTGCCAGCAGTCTAATTACAGGGGATACGCAGTATTTT
CASSLITGDTQYF
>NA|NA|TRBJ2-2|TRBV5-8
TGTGCCAGCAGCTTCAGGGGATTAGAAGGGGAGCTGTTTTTT
CASSFRGLEGELFF
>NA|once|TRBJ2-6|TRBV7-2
TGTGCCAGCAGCTTGCTAGGGGCCCGGCTAACCGGGGCCAACGTCCTGACTTTC
CASSLLGARLTGANVLTF
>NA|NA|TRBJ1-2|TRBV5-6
TGTGCCAGCAGCTTGGGAGCGCAGCCTTCTAACTATGGCTACACCTTC
CASSLGAQPSNYGYTF
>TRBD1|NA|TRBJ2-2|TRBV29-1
TGCAGCGTGGGACAGGGGTACACCGGGGAGCTGTTTTTT
CSVGQGYTGELFF
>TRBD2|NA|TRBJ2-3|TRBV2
TGTGCCAGCAGTGAACTTGCAGGGGCGGGGGGAACAGATACGCAGTATTTT
CASSELAGAGGTDTQYF
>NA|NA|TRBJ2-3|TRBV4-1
TGCGCCAGCAGCCCGCTAGGTGCAGATACGCAGTATTTT
CASSPLGADTQYF